This T cell receptor beta chain is from a study of T-cell reconstitution after alpha-beta-depleted transplantation in children. Unique molecular identifiers were used in preparing the TCRbeta library. TCRdb reprocessed the PCR reads via MiXCR and lists one record per CDR3 protein. The table shows almost 600,000 distinct CDR3 sequences, with 25% to 30% occurring only once. Of note for this clonotype: Its antigen is still unknown.

Germline V lookup: CDR1 SGHTA, CDR2 FQGNSA. This CDR3 has 13 residues. Trimming removed 1 base at V and 6 bases at J, with 7 bases between. Study-level results: One year after transplant, T-cell counts and diversity came mostly from newly produced T cells. From surviving recipient T cells and thymic progenitors came the high day-60 TCRbeta diversity observed in some patients. Several hundred expanded graft clones reportedly supplied alpha-beta T cells about two months after transplant.

The sequence derives from a boy in the first two years of life with Wiskott-Aldrich syndrome, due to receive a stem cell transplant. The chain couples TRBV7-2 to TRBJ1-5; D is uncertain. Sequencing used PBMCs, obtained before TCRalphabeta/CD19-depleted stem cell transplant. CDR3 nucleotide sequence: TGTGCCAGCAGCTTAGATACAGTTCAGCCCCAGCATTTT. Protein product: CASSLDTVQPQHF.